Each of the 30 T cell receptor beta chains below was sequenced from the same sample in a study of CD8+CD57+ T cells in acquired aplastic anemia. The TCR beta profiling, which covered VDJ combination and CDR3 sequence, was carried out using genomic DNA as the template. In TCRdb, the reads were re-called with MiXCR into one record per CDR3 protein. In the table there are around 250,000 distinct CDR3 sequences, roughly 50% of which are singletons. Sequenced sample: sorted CD4+, CD8+, or CD8+CD57+ T cells (not recorded which) from PBMCs. Every receptor here comes from a human donor with severe aplastic anemia or a healthy control (not recorded which).

This clonotype turned up a few times. This sequence joins TRBV7-2 and TRBJ1-2; D is uncertain. V was pared by 10 bases and J by 4 bases, with 19 bases between. The germline gives CDR1 SGHTA, CDR2 FQGNSA. This CDR3 is 14 amino acids long. The CDR3 DNA reads as TGTGCCATCACTCTTTCTGGCAGTCCCTATGGCTACACCTTC. Translated, it gives CAITLSGSPYGYTF.

The CDR3: CAISETGSLSTEAFF. The CDR3, as DNA: TGTGCCATCAGTGAGACAGGGTCCTTGAGTACTGAAGCTTTCTTT. The chain combines TRBV10-3 with TRBJ1-1, with D perhaps TRBD1 (6 bases). The V end lost 2 bases, the J end lost 5 bases, and 15 bases lay between the germline ends. The V gene's germline CDR1 is ENHRY and CDR2 SYGVKD. This CDR3 comprises 15 residues.

On this clonotype: A junction boundary mismatches the germline segment, possibly from a read error. The chain recombines TRBV24-1 with TRBJ1-2, with TRBD1 matching 8 bases. The CDR3 contains 15 residues. The V gene's germline CDR1 is KGHDR and CDR2 SFDVKD. CDR3: CATSDPGQGNYGYAF. CDR3 bases: TGTGCCACCAGTGATCCTGGACAGGGTAACTATGGCTACGCCTTC.

This chain links TRBV5-1 with TRBJ2-7; perhaps TRBD1 as D (6 bases). The CDR3 extends over 12 amino acids. Deletions cut 2 bases from V and 7 bases from J, with 10 bases between. Germline CDR1 is SGHRS and CDR2 is YFSETQ. The CDR3 sequence is CASSFQGTEQYF. The CDR3 DNA reads as TGCGCCAGCAGCTTCCAGGGGACGGAGCAGTACTTC.

This clonotype was recorded at least ten times. The chain links TRBV9 to TRBJ1-4; a possible D gene is TRBD1 (5 bases). Germline V lookup: CDR1 SGDLS, CDR2 YYNGEE. V was pared by 4 bases and J by 7 bases, with 14 bases between. The length of the CDR3 is 14 residues. The CDR3 DNA follows: TGTGCCAGCAGCTCCTTGGACGGGGCTGAAAAACTGTTTTTT. This translates into CASSSLDGAEKLFF.

V and J are TRBV20-1 and TRBJ1-5; D is uncertain. The germline V and J ends were trimmed by 8 bases and 3 bases, with 20 bases remaining between them. The CDR3 sequence is 15 residues long. Germline V gives CDR1 DFQATT, CDR2 SNEGSKA (reference sequence). CDR3 amino acids: CSTTGEYGNNQPQHF. In DNA, the CDR3 is TGCAGTACTACTGGGGAATATGGGAACAATCAGCCCCAGCATTTT.

The gene calls are TRBV5-4 and TRBJ2-7; D gene unclear. The end of the DNA is better explained by TRBJ2-1, so the J call may be wrong. Germline V CDR1 and CDR2: SGHNT, YYREEE (reference sequence). This CDR3 has 14 residues. The CDR3 DNA is TGTGCCAGCAGCTTCGAAGGAGCAGTAAATGAGCAGTTCTTC. This sequence encodes CASSFEGAVNEQFF.

The sample holds many counts of this clonotype. As DNA, the CDR3 is TGTGCCAGCAGCGTAGGGAAGTCAGGGAGAGCCTACGAGCAGTACTTC. Protein sequence: CASSVGKSGRAYEQYF. The rearrangement joins TRBV9 to TRBJ2-7; D may match TRBD1 or TRBD2 (5 bases each). V was trimmed by 0 bases and J by 2 bases, leaving 15 bases between them. CDR3 size: 16 residues. Germline CDR1 SGDLS, CDR2 YYNGEE.

This rearrangement joins TRBV5-1 to TRBJ2-3, with TRBD1 identical over 8 bases. Trimming cost V 3 bases and J 5 bases; bases outside gene matches: 11. The germline V gene has CDR1 SGHRS and CDR2 YFSETQ. The CDR3 is made up of 16 amino acids. CDR3 in DNA: TGCGCCAGCAGCTGGGCGACAGGGGCCCTAGTAGATACGCAGTATTTT. Protein sequence: CASSWATGALVDTQYF.

The chain recombines TRBV24-1 with TRBJ2-2, with a tentative D call TRBD1 (5 bases). V lost 3 bases, J lost 3 bases, and 10 bases lay in between. The CDR3 runs to 15 residues. The V gene's germline CDR1 is KGHDR and CDR2 SFDVKD. CDR3 amino acids: CATSDQGRDTGELFF. The CDR3 DNA reads TGTGCCACCAGTGATCAGGGTAGGGACACCGGGGAGCTGTTTTTT.

To note about this clonotype: A junction end diverges from the germline sequence, so it may reflect a read error. This chain connects TRBV28 to TRBJ1-1, with unresolved D. Germline-derived CDR1 and CDR2 are MDHEN and SYDVKM. The CDR3 covers 13 residues. The CDR3 DNA reads as TGTGCCGGCAGTCCCCGACCGAACACTGAAGCTTTCTTT. As protein: CAGSPRPNTEAFF. The complete variable domain, with remaining parts taken from reference TRBV28 and TRBJ1-1, reads DVKVTQSSRYLVKRTGEKVFLECVQDMDHENMFWYRQDPGLGLRLIYFSYDVKMKEKGDIPEGYSVSREKKERFSLILESASTNQTSMYLCAGSPRPNTEAFFGQGTRLTVV.

At least ten counts were recorded for this clonotype. The chain recombines TRBV6-5 with TRBJ2-1, with no clear D. The CDR3 contains 15 residues. Germline CDR1 reads MNHEY; CDR2 reads SVGAGI. The V and J ends lost 4 bases and 3 bases respectively, with 13 bases between them. CDR3 protein: CASSWETGLYNEQFF. DNA for the CDR3: TGTGCCAGCAGTTGGGAAACGGGCCTCTACAATGAGCAGTTCTTC.

The table lists this clonotype with many counts. J is TRBJ2-1 and V is TRBV20-1; D not resolved. Looked up from germline, CDR1 is DFQATT and CDR2 is SNEGSKA (reference sequence). With 1 base removed from V and 0 bases from J, the gap between germline ends came to 7 bases. The CDR3 runs 14 residues. The DNA of the CDR3 is TGCAGTGCTAGAGGAGGTAGCTCCTACAATGAGCAGTTCTTC. Its protein product is CSARGGSSYNEQFF.

Here the CDR3 reads CASSLESGVLEQYF. CDR3 in DNA: TGTGCCAGCAGCTTAGAGTCAGGGGTTCTTGAGCAGTACTTC. The V and J genes are TRBV7-2 and TRBJ2-7, with a weak D call TRBD1 (6 bases). The germline V gene encodes CDR1 SGHTA and CDR2 FQGNSA. The CDR3 length is 14 residues. The germline V and J ends were trimmed by 1 base and 7 bases, with 14 bases remaining between them. The variable domain in full, with the rest retrieved from reference TRBV7-2 and TRBJ2-7, is GAGVSQSPSNKVTEKGKDVELRCDPISGHTALYWYRQSLGQGLEFLIYFQGNSAPDKSGLPSDRFSAERTGGSVSTLTIQRTQQEDSAVYLCASSLESGVLEQYFGPGTRLTVT.

The CDR3 DNA is TGCAGCGTCAGGCCGGAGCCTGAGCAGTTCTTC. It encodes CSVRPEPEQFF. The chain carries TRBV29-1 and TRBJ2-1; D not resolved. V lost 6 bases, J lost 9 bases, and 12 bases lay in between. The CDR3 loop spans 11 amino acids. Germline V lookup: CDR1 SQVTM, CDR2 ANQGSEA.

The J gene is TRBJ1-1, the V gene TRBV18, with unresolved D. The CDR3 has 13 residues. Germline V gene data show CDR1 as KGHSH and CDR2 as LQKENI. With 6 bases removed from V and 2 bases from J, the gap between germline ends came to 10 bases. CDR3 coding DNA: TGTGCCAGCTCGAGGGAGATAAACACTGAAGCTTTCTTT. It specifies CASSREINTEAFF. The full variable domain, completed using reference TRBV18 and TRBJ1-1, is NAGVMQNPRHLVRRRGQEARLRCSPMKGHSHVYWYRQLPEEGLKFMVYLQKENIIDESGMPKERFSAEFPKEGPSILRIQQVVRGDSAAYFCASSREINTEAFFGQGTRLTVV.

The V call is TRBV7-9, the J call TRBJ2-3; D unclear. V lost 2 bases and J lost 0, with 12 bases in between. This CDR3 has 16 residues. The germline gives CDR1 SEHNR, CDR2 FQNEAQ (reference sequence). CDR3 nucleotides: TGTGCCAGCAGCTTAAGGCAGGTAGAGAGCACAGATACGCAGTATTTT. Its translation: CASSLRQVESTDTQYF.

Regarding this clonotype: Since a much larger clone is just one base distant, this may be a read error. This chain links TRBV15 with TRBJ2-5, with a possible D match to TRBD1 (5 bases). This CDR3 is 14 amino acids long. The V gene's germline CDR1 is LNHNV and CDR2 YYDKDF (reference sequence). CDR3 loop: CATSGDSPQETQYF. In nucleotides, the CDR3 is TGTGCCACCAGCGGAGACAGCCCACAAGAGACCCAGTACTTC.

This clonotype was counted between two and nine times. The CDR3 spells CASTRDRGPSTDTQYF. The CDR3 coding sequence is TGCGCCAGCACCCGGGACAGGGGGCCTAGCACAGATACGCAGTATTTT. The chain joins TRBV5-1 to TRBJ2-3; 12 nucleotides match TRBD1. The V and J ends lost 6 bases and 0 bases, in that order; junction bases with no gene match: 5. Germline V gives CDR1 SGHRS, CDR2 YFSETQ. There are 16 residues in the CDR3.

V gene TRBV7-9 combines with J gene TRBJ2-7; 12 nucleotides match TRBD2. This CDR3 is built from 15 residues. Germline CDR1 is SEHNR and CDR2 is FQNEAQ (reference sequence). The trim removed 2 bases at V and 6 bases at J, leaving 5 bases unmatched. CDR3 DNA: TGTGCCAGCAGCTTATCGACTAGCGGGGGTTTCGAGCAGTACTTC. Amino acids: CASSLSTSGGFEQYF.

Concerning this clonotype: Here the CDR3 omits its conserved ending phenylalanine or tryptophan, so a read error is the likely source. The genes are TRBV7-8 and TRBJ2-7; D ambiguous. Germline values: CDR1 SGHVS, CDR2 FQNEAQ. This CDR3 has 14 amino acids. V dropped 6 bases and J dropped 1 base, with 13 bases sitting between them. The DNA of the CDR3 is TGTGCCAGCAGTTACGGGCCCACTTCCTACGAGCAGTACCTC. It translates to CASSYGPTSYEQYL.

This chain links TRBV20-1 with TRBJ2-3; 8 bases are shared with TRBD2. Trimming took 6 bases from V and 2 from J; bases not matched to a gene: 10. The germline V gene encodes CDR1 DFQATT and CDR2 SNEGSKA (reference sequence). CDR3 length equals 15 residues. CDR3 nucleotide sequence: TGCAGTGCACGGAAGCGGGGGCTGGACACAGATACGCAGTATTTT. Protein product: CSARKRGLDTDTQYF.

This clonotype was counted ten times or more. V and J are TRBV19 and TRBJ1-1, with D unresolved. The germline V gene has CDR1 LNHDA and CDR2 SQIVND (reference sequence). V lost 3 bases to trimming and J lost 8 bases, with 7 bases between them. The CDR3 length is 11 residues. The CDR3 loop is CASSMTGEAFF. CDR3 DNA sequence: TGTGCCAGTAGTATGACCGGGGAAGCTTTCTTT.

This clonotype was observed a handful of times. This chain uses TRBV2 with TRBJ2-7; a possible D gene is TRBD1 (5 bases). CDR1 and CDR2 from the germline V gene are SNHLY and FYNNEI. V was trimmed by 7 bases and J by 6 bases, leaving 13 bases between them. CDR3 length equals 12 residues. CDR3 nucleotides: TGTGCCAGCAAAGACAGTTACTCCGAGCAGTACTTC. Translated, it gives CASKDSYSEQYF.

This clonotype was seen ten or more times. V gene TRBV12-5 combines with J gene TRBJ1-3, with D hard to call. Germline values: CDR1 LGHNT, CDR2 FRNRAP. V shed 6 bases and J shed 1 base, with 10 bases lying between them. The CDR3 loop spans 14 amino acids. Here the CDR3 reads CASGPGGSGNTIYF. The CDR3 DNA follows: TGTGCTAGTGGGCCGGGCGGTTCTGGAAACACCATATATTTT.

This clonotype came up many times. The chain uses TRBV5-8 and TRBJ2-3; unclear D gene. The CDR3 runs to 14 residues. V was cut by 0 bases and J by 0 bases, with 5 bases left in between. Germline V lookup: CDR1 SGHTS, CDR2 YDEGEE. The CDR3 here is CASSLESSTDTQYF. CDR3 coding DNA: TGTGCCAGCAGCTTGGAGTCTAGCACAGATACGCAGTATTTT.

The rearrangement links TRBV20-1 to TRBJ1-1; 9 nucleotides line up with TRBD1. The CDR3 is 16 residues long. The ends lost 4 bases at V and 2 bases at J; junction bases unmatched: 11. The germline V gene encodes CDR1 DFQATT and CDR2 SNEGSKA (reference sequence). CDR3 loop: CSAKNKPGQGNTEAFF. The CDR3 DNA sequence: TGCAGTGCTAAAAATAAACCGGGACAGGGAAACACTGAAGCTTTCTTT.

This clonotype has a handful of counts. The chain joins TRBV6-5 to TRBJ2-7; 7 nucleotides line up with TRBD1. This CDR3 has 10 residues. Trimming at V came to 6 bases and at J to 12 bases, leaving 5 bases not matched to a gene. CDR1 is MNHEY and CDR2 is SVGAGI in the germline V gene. CDR3 nucleotide sequence: TGTGCCAGCAGCCTGACAGGGACGTACTTC. Residues: CASSLTGTYF.

The chain uses TRBV14 and TRBJ2-7, with D hard to call. Germline V lookup: CDR1 SGHDN, CDR2 FVKESK. CDR3 length equals 14 residues. V gave up 0 bases and J gave up 2 bases, with 8 bases separating them. DNA of the CDR3: TGTGCCAGCAGCCAAGATCCGGGCCCCTACGAGCAGTACTTC. Protein: CASSQDPGPYEQYF.

V and J are TRBV7-8 and TRBJ1-1; 10 bases fit TRBD1. Trimming cost V 6 bases and J 6 bases; bases outside gene matches: 16. Germline V gene data show CDR1 as SGHVS and CDR2 as FQNEAQ. The CDR3 spans 17 residues. CDR3: CASRKGKLDGTGAEAFF. The DNA for the CDR3 is TGTGCCAGCAGAAAAGGGAAATTAGACGGGACAGGGGCTGAAGCTTTCTTT.